The rows below give T cell receptor beta chains drawn from one sample of a study of blood T cell repertoires in COVID-19. The repertoire was sequenced with immunoSEQ multiplex PCR; TCRdb's copy has only in-frame clones and lacks some. Among some 97,000 clones listed, about nine tenths were seen once. The material sequenced was peripheral blood. The receptors were gathered from a man in his 70s with acute or convalescent COVID-19. CDR3s include the opening cysteine and the closing phenylalanine or tryptophan. The order of the fields is CDR3 protein, CDR3 DNA, D gene, V gene, clone size, J gene. D genes are given only for firm matches. Rows may omit the clone size; those that give it use once, few, many or a size class.

CDR3: CASSLQGLGQETQYF
DNA: TGTGCCAGCAGCTTACAGGGGTTGGGCCAAGAGACCCAGTACTTC
D: TRBD1
V: TRBV2
size: -
J: TRBJ2-5

CDR3: CASSLRRQAATNEKLFF
DNA: TGTGCCAGCAGCTTAAGGAGACAGGCCGCAACTAATGAAAAACTGTTTTTT
D: -
V: TRBV7-9
size: -
J: TRBJ1-4

CDR3: CASSHSTGTGEETQYF
DNA: TGTGCCAGCAGTCACAGCACCGGGACAGGGGAAGAGACCCAGTACTTC
D: TRBD1
V: TRBV6-6
size: -
J: TRBJ2-5

CDR3: CASSLRTQPLDSPLHF
DNA: TGTGCCAGCAGTTTAAGGACTCAACCCTTGGATTCACCCCTCCACTTT
D: -
V: TRBV27
size: -
J: TRBJ1-6

CDR3: CASSISPPNRQGANFF
DNA: TGTGCCAGTAGTATCTCTCCCCCGAATCGACAGGGGGCCAACTTCTTC
D: TRBD1
V: TRBV19
size: -
J: TRBJ1-2

CDR3: CASSRLAGGRTGELFF
DNA: TGTGCCAGCAGCCGACTAGCGGGAGGGCGTACCGGGGAGCTGTTTTTT
D: TRBD2
V: TRBV7-9
size: -
J: TRBJ2-2

CDR3: CASSRGEGGYTF
DNA: TGTGCCAGCAGCCGAGGGGAGGGAGGCTACACCTTC
D: -
V: TRBV11-2
size: -
J: TRBJ1-2

CDR3: CASNLQGGNTIYF
DNA: TGTGCCAGCAACTTACAGGGGGGAAACACCATATATTTT
D: TRBD1
V: TRBV12-3/TRBV12-4
size: -
J: TRBJ1-3

CDR3: CASSVGAAGGTDTQYF
DNA: TGTGCCAGCAGCGTGGGAGCGGCGGGTGGCACAGATACGCAGTATTTT
D: -
V: TRBV9
size: -
J: TRBJ2-3

CDR3: CASSGGPPQHF
DNA: TGTGCCAGTAGTGGAGGACCGCCCCAGCATTTT
D: -
V: TRBV19
size: -
J: TRBJ1-5

CDR3: CASSLTSGPYEQYF
DNA: TGTGCCAGCAGCTTGACTAGCGGGCCCTACGAGCAGTACTTC
D: TRBD2
V: TRBV7-2
size: -
J: TRBJ2-7

CDR3: CASSQGLGTAYEQYF
DNA: TGTGCCAGCAGCCAAGGCCTAGGGACAGCCTACGAGCAGTACTTC
D: TRBD1
V: TRBV3-1/TRBV3-2
size: -
J: TRBJ2-7

CDR3: CASSRLDMHSYEQYF
DNA: TGTGCCAGCAGCCGGCTGGACATGCACTCCTACGAGCAGTACTTC
D: -
V: TRBV6-7
size: -
J: TRBJ2-7

CDR3: CASSTLPDYPPYNEQFF
DNA: TGTGCCAGTAGTACCCTACCGGACTACCCCCCCTACAATGAGCAGTTCTTC
D: -
V: TRBV19
size: -
J: TRBJ2-1

CDR3: CASSPGVGNSPLHF
DNA: TGCGCCAGCAGCCCAGGGGTTGGCAATTCACCCCTCCACTTT
D: -
V: TRBV5-1
size: -
J: TRBJ1-6

CDR3: CASSIDDGQPQHF
DNA: TGTGCCAGTAGTATTGATGACGGGCAGCCCCAGCATTTT
D: -
V: TRBV19
size: -
J: TRBJ1-5

CDR3: CAISAGTGAYEQYF
DNA: TGTGCCATCAGTGCTGGGACAGGAGCCTACGAGCAGTACTTC
D: TRBD1
V: TRBV10-3
size: -
J: TRBJ2-7

CDR3: CASSEEPEVYEQYF
DNA: TGTGCCAGCAGTGAAGAACCGGAGGTTTACGAGCAGTACTTC
D: -
V: TRBV6-1
size: once
J: TRBJ2-7

CDR3: CASSPTETGATDTQYF
DNA: TGTGCCAGCTCACCCACGGAGACAGGAGCCACAGATACGCAGTATTTT
D: -
V: TRBV18
size: -
J: TRBJ2-3

CDR3: CASSFGGTGGNEQFF
DNA: TGCGCCAGCAGCTTTGGCGGGACTGGCGGCAATGAGCAGTTCTTC
D: -
V: TRBV5-1
size: -
J: TRBJ2-1

CDR3: CASSWGGNQPQHF
DNA: TGTGCCAGCAGTTGGGGAGGGAATCAGCCCCAGCATTTT
D: -
V: TRBV12-3/TRBV12-4
size: -
J: TRBJ1-5

CDR3: CASSGTVKIYEQYF
DNA: TGTGCCAGCTCGGGGACAGTAAAAATCTACGAGCAGTACTTC
D: TRBD1
V: TRBV18
size: -
J: TRBJ2-7

CDR3: CASSLVGQGKSEQYF
DNA: TGTGCCAGCAGCTTAGTTGGGCAGGGAAAAAGCGAGCAGTACTTC
D: -
V: TRBV7-9
size: few
J: TRBJ2-7

CDR3: CAISDRGFFYGYTF
DNA: TGTGCCATCAGTGACAGGGGGTTTTTCTATGGCTACACCTTC
D: TRBD1
V: TRBV10-3
size: -
J: TRBJ1-2

CDR3: CASSLGGTGGSYEQYF
DNA: TGCGCCAGCAGCTTAGGCGGGACAGGGGGATCCTACGAGCAGTACTTC
D: TRBD1
V: TRBV5-1
size: -
J: TRBJ2-7

CDR3: CASSRGTSGYTGELFF
DNA: TGTGCCAGCAGCCGGGGGACTAGCGGGTACACCGGGGAGCTGTTTTTT
D: TRBD2
V: TRBV5-4
size: -
J: TRBJ2-2

CDR3: CASSDLASGYTDTQYF
DNA: TGTGCCAGCAGTGATCTTGCTAGCGGGTACACAGATACGCAGTATTTT
D: TRBD2
V: TRBV6-1
size: -
J: TRBJ2-3

CDR3: CASSQQETSGSYEQYF
DNA: TGCGCCAGCAGCCAACAGGAGACTAGCGGGAGTTACGAGCAGTACTTC
D: TRBD2
V: TRBV4-3
size: few
J: TRBJ2-7

CDR3: CASSSLEAGRRLYEQFF
DNA: TGTGCCAGTAGTTCCCTTGAGGCAGGGAGGAGACTTTATGAGCAGTTCTTC
D: -
V: TRBV19
size: once
J: TRBJ2-1

CDR3: CASSPGLAGTNTGELFF
DNA: TGTGCCAGCAGCCCCGGACTAGCGGGGACGAACACCGGGGAGCTGTTTTTT
D: TRBD2
V: TRBV5-8
size: few
J: TRBJ2-2

CDR3: CSVSFYSYEQYF
DNA: TGCAGCGTTTCCTTCTACTCCTACGAGCAGTACTTC
D: -
V: TRBV29-1
size: -
J: TRBJ2-7

CDR3: CSARADSWAFF
DNA: TGCAGTGCTAGAGCCGACAGCTGGGCTTTCTTT
D: -
V: TRBV20-1
size: -
J: TRBJ1-1

CDR3: CASSIAFLQPQHF
DNA: TGTGCCAGTAGTATAGCTTTTCTACAGCCCCAGCATTTT
D: -
V: TRBV19
size: -
J: TRBJ1-5

CDR3: CASSLGYYGTGVSPLHF
DNA: TGTGCCAGCAGCTTAGGGTATTATGGGACAGGGGTTTCACCCCTCCACTTT
D: TRBD1
V: TRBV7-2
size: -
J: TRBJ1-6

CDR3: CASSHGSNYGYTF
DNA: TGCGCCAGCAGTCACGGTTCTAACTATGGCTACACCTTC
D: -
V: TRBV5-1
size: -
J: TRBJ1-2

CDR3: CASSFTGGNEKLFF
DNA: TGCGCCAGCAGCTTTACAGGTGGGAATGAAAAACTGTTTTTT
D: -
V: TRBV5-1
size: -
J: TRBJ1-4

CDR3: CAISVGLSYEQYF
DNA: TGTGCCATCAGTGTGGGACTCTCCTACGAGCAGTACTTC
D: -
V: TRBV10-3
size: -
J: TRBJ2-7

CDR3: CASNPTGGMNTEAFF
DNA: TGTGCCAGCAATCCTACAGGGGGGATGAACACTGAAGCTTTCTTT
D: TRBD1
V: TRBV6-5
size: -
J: TRBJ1-1

CDR3: CASSFVGPGGGGYTF
DNA: TGCGCCAGCAGCTTCGTTGGACCAGGGGGAGGTGGCTACACCTTC
D: TRBD1
V: TRBV5-1
size: -
J: TRBJ1-2

CDR3: CASSVGQGARETQYF
DNA: TGCGCCAGCAGTGTTGGACAGGGGGCCCGAGAGACCCAGTACTTC
D: TRBD1
V: TRBV10-2
size: -
J: TRBJ2-5

CDR3: CASSFAATGYGYTF
DNA: TGTGCCAGCAGCTTTGCCGCGACAGGCTATGGCTACACCTTC
D: -
V: TRBV7-2
size: -
J: TRBJ1-2

CDR3: CASSLADRAVNEQFF
DNA: TGCGCCAGCAGCTTGGCCGACAGGGCAGTGAATGAGCAGTTCTTC
D: TRBD1
V: TRBV5-1
size: -
J: TRBJ2-1

CDR3: CASSGELSSGANVLTF
DNA: TGCGCCAGCAGCGGGGAGTTGAGCTCTGGGGCCAACGTCCTGACTTTC
D: -
V: TRBV4-1
size: -
J: TRBJ2-6

CDR3: CASSSDRGETQYF
DNA: TGTGCCAGCAGTTCGGACAGGGGAGAGACCCAGTACTTC
D: TRBD1
V: TRBV27
size: -
J: TRBJ2-5

CDR3: CASSTSDYPMDEQYF
DNA: TGTGCCAGCAGCACATCGGACTACCCTATGGACGAGCAGTACTTC
D: -
V: TRBV28
size: -
J: TRBJ2-7